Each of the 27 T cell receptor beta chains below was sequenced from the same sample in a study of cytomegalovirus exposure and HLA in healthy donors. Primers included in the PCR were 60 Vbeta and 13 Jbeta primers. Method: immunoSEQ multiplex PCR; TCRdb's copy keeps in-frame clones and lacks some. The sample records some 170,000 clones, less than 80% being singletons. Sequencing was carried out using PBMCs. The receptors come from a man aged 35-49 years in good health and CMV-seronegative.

CDR3 nucleotides: TGTGCCAGCAGCTTACCGGGAATCTCCTACAATGAGCAGTTCTTC. It translates to CASSLPGISYNEQFF. This sequence joins TRBV11-2 and TRBJ2-1, with D perhaps TRBD2 (5 bases). The germline V gene encodes CDR1 SGHAT and CDR2 FQNNGV. The CDR3 contains 15 residues. V shed 2 bases and J shed 0 bases, with 8 bases lying between them.

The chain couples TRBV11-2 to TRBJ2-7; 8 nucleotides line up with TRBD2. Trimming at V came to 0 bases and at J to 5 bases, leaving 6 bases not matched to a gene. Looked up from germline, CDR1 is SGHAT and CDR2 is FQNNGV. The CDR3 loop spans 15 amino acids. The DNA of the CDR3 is TGTGCCAGCAGCTTAGAGGGTAGCGGGATCCACGAGCAGTACTTC. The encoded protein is CASSLEGSGIHEQYF.

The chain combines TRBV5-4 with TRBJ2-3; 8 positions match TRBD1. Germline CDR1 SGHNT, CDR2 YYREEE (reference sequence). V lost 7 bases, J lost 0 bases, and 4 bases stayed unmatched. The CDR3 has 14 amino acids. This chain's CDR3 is CASSGQGSTDTQYF. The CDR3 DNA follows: TGTGCCAGCTCAGGACAGGGAAGCACAGATACGCAGTATTTT.

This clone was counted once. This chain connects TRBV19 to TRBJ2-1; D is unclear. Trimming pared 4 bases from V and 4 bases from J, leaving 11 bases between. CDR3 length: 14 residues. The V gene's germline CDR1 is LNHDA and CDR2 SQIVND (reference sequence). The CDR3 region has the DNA TGTGCCAGTAGTACCCTAGGCGGATACAATGAGCAGTTCTTC. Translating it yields CASSTLGGYNEQFF. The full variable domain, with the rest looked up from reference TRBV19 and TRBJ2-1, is DGGITQSPKYLFRKEGQNVTLSCEQNLNHDAMYWYRQDPGQGLRLIYYSQIVNDFQKGDIAEGYSVSREKKESFPLTVTSAQKNPTAFYLCASSTLGGYNEQFFGPGTRLTVL.

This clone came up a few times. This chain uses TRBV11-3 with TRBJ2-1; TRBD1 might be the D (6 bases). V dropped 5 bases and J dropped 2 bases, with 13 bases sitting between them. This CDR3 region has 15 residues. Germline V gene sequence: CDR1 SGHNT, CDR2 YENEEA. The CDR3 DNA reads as TGTGCCAGCAGCGCTCGGGACAAGGCCTACAATGAGCAGTTCTTC. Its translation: CASSARDKAYNEQFF.

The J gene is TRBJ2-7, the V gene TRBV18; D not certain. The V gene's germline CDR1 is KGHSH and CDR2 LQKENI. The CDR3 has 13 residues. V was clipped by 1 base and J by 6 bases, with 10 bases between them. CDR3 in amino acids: CASSPQPVREQYF. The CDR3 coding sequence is TGTGCCAGCTCACCACAGCCCGTCCGCGAGCAGTACTTC. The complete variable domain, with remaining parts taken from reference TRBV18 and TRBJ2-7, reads NAGVMQNPRHLVRRRGQEARLRCSPMKGHSHVYWYRQLPEEGLKFMVYLQKENIIDESGMPKERFSAEFPKEGPSILRIQQVVRGDSAAYFCASSPQPVREQYFGPGTRLTVT.

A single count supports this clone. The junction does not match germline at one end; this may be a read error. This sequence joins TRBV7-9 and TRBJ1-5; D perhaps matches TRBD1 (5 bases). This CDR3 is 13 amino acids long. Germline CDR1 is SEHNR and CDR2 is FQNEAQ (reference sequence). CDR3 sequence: CSSSSNQGQPQHF. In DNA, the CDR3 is TGTTCCAGCAGCTCGAATCAGGGCCAGCCCCAGCATTTT.

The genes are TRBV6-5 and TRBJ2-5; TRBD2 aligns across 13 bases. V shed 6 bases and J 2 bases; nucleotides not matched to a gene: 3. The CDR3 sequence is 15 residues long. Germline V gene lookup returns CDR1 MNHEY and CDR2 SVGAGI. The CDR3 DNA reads TGTGCCAGCAGACTAGCGGGAGGGCGACAAGAGACCCAGTACTTC. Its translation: CASRLAGGRQETQYF.

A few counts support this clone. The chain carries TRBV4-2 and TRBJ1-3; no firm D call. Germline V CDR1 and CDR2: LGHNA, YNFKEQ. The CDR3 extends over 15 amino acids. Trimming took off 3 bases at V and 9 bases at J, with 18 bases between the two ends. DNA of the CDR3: TGTGCCAGCAGCCATACTCGAGAGTTGGGCGTCACCATATATTTT. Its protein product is CASSHTRELGVTIYF.

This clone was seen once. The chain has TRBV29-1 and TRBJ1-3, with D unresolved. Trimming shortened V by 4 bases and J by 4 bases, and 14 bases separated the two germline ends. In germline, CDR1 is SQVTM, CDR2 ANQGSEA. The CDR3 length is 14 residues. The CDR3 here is CSVVALPLGNTIYF. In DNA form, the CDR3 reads TGCAGCGTTGTTGCTCTTCCTCTAGGAAACACCATATATTTT. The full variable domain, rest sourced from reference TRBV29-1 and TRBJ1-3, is SAVISQKPSRDICQRGTSLTIQCQVDSQVTMMFWYRQQPGQSLTLIATANQGSEATYESGFVIDKFPISRPNLTFSTLTVSNMSPEDSSIYLCSVVALPLGNTIYFGEGSWLTVV.

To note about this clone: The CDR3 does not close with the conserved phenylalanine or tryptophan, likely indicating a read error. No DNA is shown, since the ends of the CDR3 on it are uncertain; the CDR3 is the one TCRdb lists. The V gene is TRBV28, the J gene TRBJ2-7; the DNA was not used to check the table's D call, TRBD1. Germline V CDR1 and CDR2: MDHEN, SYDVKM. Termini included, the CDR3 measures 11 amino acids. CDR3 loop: CASSLTWGTVA.

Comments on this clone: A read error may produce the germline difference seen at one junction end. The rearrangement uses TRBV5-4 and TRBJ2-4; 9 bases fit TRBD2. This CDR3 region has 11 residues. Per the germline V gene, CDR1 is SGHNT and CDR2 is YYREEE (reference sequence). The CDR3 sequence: CASSFGLAIDF. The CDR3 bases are TGTGCCAGCAGCTTCGGACTAGCGATCGACTTC.

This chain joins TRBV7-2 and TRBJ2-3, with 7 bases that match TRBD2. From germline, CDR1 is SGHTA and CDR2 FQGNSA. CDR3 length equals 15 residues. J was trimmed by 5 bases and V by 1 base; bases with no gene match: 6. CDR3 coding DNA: TGTGCCAGCAGCTTAGTGGGCGGGAGAAGAGATACGCAGTATTTT. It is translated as CASSLVGGRRDTQYF.

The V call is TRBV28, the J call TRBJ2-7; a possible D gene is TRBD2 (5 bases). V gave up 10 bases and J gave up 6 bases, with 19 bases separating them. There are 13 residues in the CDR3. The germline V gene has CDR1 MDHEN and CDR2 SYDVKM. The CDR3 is CATSRTRMGEQYF. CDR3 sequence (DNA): TGTGCCACATCCAGGACTCGGATGGGCGAGCAGTACTTC. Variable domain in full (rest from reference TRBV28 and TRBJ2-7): DVKVTQSSRYLVKRTGEKVFLECVQDMDHENMFWYRQDPGLGLRLIYFSYDVKMKEKGDIPEGYSVSREKKERFSLILESASTNQTSMYLCATSRTRMGEQYFGPGTRLTVT.

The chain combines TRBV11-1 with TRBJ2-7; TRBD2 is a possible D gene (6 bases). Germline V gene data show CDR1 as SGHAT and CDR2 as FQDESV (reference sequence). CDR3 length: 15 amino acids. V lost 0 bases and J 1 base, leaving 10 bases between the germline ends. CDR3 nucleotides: TGTGCCAGCAGCTTAGCAAGCGGGTCGTCCTACGAGCAGTACTTC. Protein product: CASSLASGSSYEQYF.

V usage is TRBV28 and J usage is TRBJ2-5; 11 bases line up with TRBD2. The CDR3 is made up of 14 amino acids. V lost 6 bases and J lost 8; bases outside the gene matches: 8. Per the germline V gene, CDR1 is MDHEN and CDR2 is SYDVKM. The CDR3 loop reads CASRGTSGLKTQYF. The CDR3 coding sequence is TGTGCCAGCAGAGGGACTAGCGGATTAAAAACCCAGTACTTC.

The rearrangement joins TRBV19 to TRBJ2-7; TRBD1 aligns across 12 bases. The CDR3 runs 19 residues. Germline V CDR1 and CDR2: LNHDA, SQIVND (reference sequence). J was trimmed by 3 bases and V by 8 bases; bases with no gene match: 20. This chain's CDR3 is CASRDRGQVSSSGHYEQYF. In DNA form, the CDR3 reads TGTGCCAGTCGGGACAGGGGGCAGGTCTCCAGCAGCGGCCACTACGAGCAGTACTTC.

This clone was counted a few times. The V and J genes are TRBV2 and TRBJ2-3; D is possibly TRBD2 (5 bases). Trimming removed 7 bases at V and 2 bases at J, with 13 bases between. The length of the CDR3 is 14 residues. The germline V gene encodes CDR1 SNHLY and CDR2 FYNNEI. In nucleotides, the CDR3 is TGTGCCAGCACCTGGACTGAAGCCACAGATACGCAGTATTTT. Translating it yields CASTWTEATDTQYF.

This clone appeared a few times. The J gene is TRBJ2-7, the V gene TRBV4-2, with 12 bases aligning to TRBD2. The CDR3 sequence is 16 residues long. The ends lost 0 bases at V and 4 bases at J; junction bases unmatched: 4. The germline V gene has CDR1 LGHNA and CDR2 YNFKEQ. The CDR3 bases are TGTGCCAGCAGCCAAGAACTAGCGGGAGGTGGGTACGAGCAGTACTTC. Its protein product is CASSQELAGGGYEQYF.

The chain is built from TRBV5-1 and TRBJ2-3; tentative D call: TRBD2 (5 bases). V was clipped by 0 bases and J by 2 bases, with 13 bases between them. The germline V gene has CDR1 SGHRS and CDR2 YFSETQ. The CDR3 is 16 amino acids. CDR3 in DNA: TGCGCCAGCAGCTTGGGAGGGAGCCTAGACACAGATACGCAGTATTTT. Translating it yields CASSLGGSLDTDTQYF.

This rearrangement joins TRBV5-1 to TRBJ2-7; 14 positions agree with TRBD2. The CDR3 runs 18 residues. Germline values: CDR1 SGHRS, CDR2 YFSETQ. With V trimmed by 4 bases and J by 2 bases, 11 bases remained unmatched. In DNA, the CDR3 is TGCGCCAGCAGCCTCTCCGGACTAGCGGGAGGATCCCCCTACGAGCAGTACTTC. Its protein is CASSLSGLAGGSPYEQYF. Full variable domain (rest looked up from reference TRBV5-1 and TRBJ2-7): KAGVTQTPRYLIKTRGQQVTLSCSPISGHRSVSWYQQTPGQGLQFLFEYFSETQRNKGNFPGRFSGRQFSNSRSEMNVSTLELGDSALYLCASSLSGLAGGSPYEQYFGPGTRLTVT.

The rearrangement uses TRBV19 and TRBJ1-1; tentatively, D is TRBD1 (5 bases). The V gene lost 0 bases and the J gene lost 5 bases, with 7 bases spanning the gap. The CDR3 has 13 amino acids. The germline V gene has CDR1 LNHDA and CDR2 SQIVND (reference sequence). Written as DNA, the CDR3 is TGTGCCAGTAGTATAGAGGGGGGAACTGAAGCTTTCTTT. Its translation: CASSIEGGTEAFF.

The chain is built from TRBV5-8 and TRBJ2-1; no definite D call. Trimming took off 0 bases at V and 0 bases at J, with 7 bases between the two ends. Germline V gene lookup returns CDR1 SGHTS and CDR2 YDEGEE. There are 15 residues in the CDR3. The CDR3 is CASSLAYSSYNEQFF. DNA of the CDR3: TGTGCCAGCAGCTTGGCGTATAGCTCCTACAATGAGCAGTTCTTC. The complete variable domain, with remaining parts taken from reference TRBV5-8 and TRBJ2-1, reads EAGVTQSPTHLIKTRGQQATLRCSPISGHTSVYWYQQALGLGLQFLLWYDEGEERNRGNFPPRFSGRQFPNYSSELNVNALELEDSALYLCASSLAYSSYNEQFFGPGTRLTVL.

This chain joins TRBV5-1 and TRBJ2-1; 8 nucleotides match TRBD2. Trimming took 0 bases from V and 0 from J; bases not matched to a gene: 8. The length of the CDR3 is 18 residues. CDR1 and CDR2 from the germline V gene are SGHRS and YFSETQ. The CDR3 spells CASSLAGSGASSYNEQFF. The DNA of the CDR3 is TGCGCCAGCAGCTTGGCCGGTAGCGGGGCCAGCTCCTACAATGAGCAGTTCTTC.

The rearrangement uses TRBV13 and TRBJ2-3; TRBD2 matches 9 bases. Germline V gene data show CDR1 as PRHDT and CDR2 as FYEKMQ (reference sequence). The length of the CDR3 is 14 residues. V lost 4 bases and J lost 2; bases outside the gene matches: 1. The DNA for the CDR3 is TGTGCCAGCAGCTGGACTAGCGCCACAGATACGCAGTATTTT. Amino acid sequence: CASSWTSATDTQYF. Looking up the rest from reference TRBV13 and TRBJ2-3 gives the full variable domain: AAGVIQSPRHLIKEKRETATLKCYPIPRHDTVYWYQQGPGQDPQFLISFYEKMQSDKGSIPDRFSAQQFSDYHSELNMSSLELGDSALYFCASSWTSATDTQYFGPGTRLTVL.

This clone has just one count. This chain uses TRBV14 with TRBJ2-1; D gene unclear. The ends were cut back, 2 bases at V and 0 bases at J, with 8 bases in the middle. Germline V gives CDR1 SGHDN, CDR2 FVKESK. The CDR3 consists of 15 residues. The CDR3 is CASSQFRSSYNEQFF. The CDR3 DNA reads TGTGCCAGCAGCCAATTTCGGAGCTCCTACAATGAGCAGTTCTTC. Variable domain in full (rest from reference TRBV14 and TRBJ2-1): EAGVTQFPSHSVIEKGQTVTLRCDPISGHDNLYWYRRVMGKEIKFLLHFVKESKQDESGMPNNRFLAERTGGTYSTLKVQPAELEDSGVYFCASSQFRSSYNEQFFGPGTRLTVL.

The CDR3 region is CASSFTGTGSSGQYF. In nucleotides, the CDR3 is TGTGCCAGCAGTTTTACCGGGACAGGGTCCTCTGGGCAGTACTTC. The chain has TRBV5-6 and TRBJ2-7, with TRBD1 matching 9 bases. CDR1 is SGHDT, CDR2 YYEEEE, per germline. Trimming cost V 5 bases and J 9 bases; bases outside gene matches: 15. The CDR3 has 15 amino acids.